What follows is one TCR beta chain and its context. Its antigen is not known. The protocol was immunoSEQ multiplex PCR, while the TCRdb copy is restricted to in-frame clones and leaves out a portion. The table has 90,000 to 100,000 clones, 80% to 90% seen once. The data are from a study of radiation and T cells in renal cell carcinoma. V lost 2 bases and J lost 4, with 15 bases in between. There are 15 residues in the CDR3. Germline V gene sequence: CDR1 MNHNS, CDR2 SASEGT. The time point here: blood 4 weeks post-SBRT, at nephrectomy. Treatment here: 15 Gy SBRT to primary tumor, nephrectomy 4 weeks later. Nephrectomy followed 15 Gy stereotactic body radiation by 4 weeks. Study results and limitations: Baseline intratumoral clonotype presence is unknown without pretreatment biopsies.

This sequence originates from a man aged 55 to 69 with renal cell carcinoma. The specimen comprised blood, sampled from a patient whose treatment included radiotherapy and nephrectomy. This rearrangement joins TRBV6-1 to TRBJ2-7, with D perhaps matching TRBD1 or TRBD2 (5 bases each). As DNA, the CDR3 is TGTGCCAGCAGTGAAAGTGGCGTCGGGGCTTACGAGCAGTACTTC. Translating it yields CASSESGVGAYEQYF.